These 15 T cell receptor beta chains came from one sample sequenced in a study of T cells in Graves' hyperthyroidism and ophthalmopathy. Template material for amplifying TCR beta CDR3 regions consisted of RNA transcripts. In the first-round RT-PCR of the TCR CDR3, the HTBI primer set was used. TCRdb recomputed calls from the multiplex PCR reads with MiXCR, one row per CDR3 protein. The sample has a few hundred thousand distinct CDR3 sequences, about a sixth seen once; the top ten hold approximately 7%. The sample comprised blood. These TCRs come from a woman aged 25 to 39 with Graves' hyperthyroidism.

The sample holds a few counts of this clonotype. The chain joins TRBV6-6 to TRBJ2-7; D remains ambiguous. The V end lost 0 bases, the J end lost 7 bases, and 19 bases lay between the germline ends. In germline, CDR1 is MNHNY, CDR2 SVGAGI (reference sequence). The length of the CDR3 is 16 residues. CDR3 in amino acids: CASSYSSGPPGWEQYF. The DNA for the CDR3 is TGTGCCAGCAGTTACTCGAGTGGGCCCCCCGGATGGGAGCAGTACTTC.

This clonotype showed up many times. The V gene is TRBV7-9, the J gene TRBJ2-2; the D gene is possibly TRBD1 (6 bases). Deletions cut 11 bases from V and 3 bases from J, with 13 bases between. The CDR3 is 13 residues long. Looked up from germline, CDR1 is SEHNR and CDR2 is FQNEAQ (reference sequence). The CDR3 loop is CASHPGDTGELFF. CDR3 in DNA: TGTGCCTCCCACCCAGGGGACACCGGGGAGCTGTTTTTT.

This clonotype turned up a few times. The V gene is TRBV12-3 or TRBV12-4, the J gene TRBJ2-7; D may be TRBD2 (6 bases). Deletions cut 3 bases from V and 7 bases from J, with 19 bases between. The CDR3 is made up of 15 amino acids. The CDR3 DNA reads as TGTGCCAGCAGTTTGAATCCGGGAGAGGTGGGGGAGCAGTACTTC. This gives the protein CASSLNPGEVGEQYF.

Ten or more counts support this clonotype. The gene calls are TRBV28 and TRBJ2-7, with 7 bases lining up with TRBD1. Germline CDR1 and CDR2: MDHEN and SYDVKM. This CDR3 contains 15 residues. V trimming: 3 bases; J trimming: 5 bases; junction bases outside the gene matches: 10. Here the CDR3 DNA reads TGTGCCAGCAGTTTCCCCCCGGGACAGTCCCACGAGCAGTACTTC. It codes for CASSFPPGQSHEQYF. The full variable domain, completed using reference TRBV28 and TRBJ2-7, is DVKVTQSSRYLVKRTGEKVFLECVQDMDHENMFWYRQDPGLGLRLIYFSYDVKMKEKGDIPEGYSVSREKKERFSLILESASTNQTSMYLCASSFPPGQSHEQYFGPGTRLTVT.

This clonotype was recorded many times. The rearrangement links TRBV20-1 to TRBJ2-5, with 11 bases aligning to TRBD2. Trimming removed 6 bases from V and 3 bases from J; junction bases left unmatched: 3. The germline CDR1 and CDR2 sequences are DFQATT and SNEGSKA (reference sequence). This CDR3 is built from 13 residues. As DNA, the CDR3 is TGCAGTGCCGCACTAGCGGGAGAAGAGACCCAGTACTTC. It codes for CSAALAGEETQYF.

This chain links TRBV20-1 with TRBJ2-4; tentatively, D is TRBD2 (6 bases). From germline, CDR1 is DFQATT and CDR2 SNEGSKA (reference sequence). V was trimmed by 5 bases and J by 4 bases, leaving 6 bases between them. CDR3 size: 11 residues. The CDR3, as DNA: TGCAGTGCTGGAGGGAAAAACATTCAGTACTTC. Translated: CSAGGKNIQYF.

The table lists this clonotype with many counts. In DNA, the CDR3 is TGTGCCATCAGTGGGGATGCGACAGGGACGGGATACGAGCAGTACTTC. Protein sequence: CAISGDATGTGYEQYF. The V call is TRBV10-3, the J call TRBJ2-7, with 7 bases that match TRBD1. The CDR3 spans 16 residues. Germline V CDR1 and CDR2: ENHRY, SYGVKD. J gave up 4 bases and V 4 bases, and 13 bases lay outside the gene matches.

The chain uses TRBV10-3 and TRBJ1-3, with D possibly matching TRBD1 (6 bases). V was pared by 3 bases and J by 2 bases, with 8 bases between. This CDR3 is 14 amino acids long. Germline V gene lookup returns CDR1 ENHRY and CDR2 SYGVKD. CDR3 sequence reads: CAISEQGTGNTIYF. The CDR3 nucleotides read TGTGCCATCAGTGAACAGGGCACTGGAAACACCATATATTTT.

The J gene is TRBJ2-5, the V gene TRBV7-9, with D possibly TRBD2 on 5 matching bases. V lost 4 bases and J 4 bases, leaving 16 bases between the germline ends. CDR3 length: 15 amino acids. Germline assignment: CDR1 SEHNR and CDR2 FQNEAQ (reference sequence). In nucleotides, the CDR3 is TGTGCCAGCAGCTCCCCGGTTGATGGAGGAGAGACCCAGTACTTC. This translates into CASSSPVDGGETQYF.

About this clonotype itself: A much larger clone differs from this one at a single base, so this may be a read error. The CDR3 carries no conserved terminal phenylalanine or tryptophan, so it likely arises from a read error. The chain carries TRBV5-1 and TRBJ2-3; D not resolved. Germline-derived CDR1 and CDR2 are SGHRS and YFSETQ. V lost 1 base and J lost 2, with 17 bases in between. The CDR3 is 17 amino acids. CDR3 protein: CASSLRSANLFTDTQYL. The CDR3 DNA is TGCGCCAGCAGCTTGAGGTCCGCAAACTTATTCACAGATACGCAGTATCTT.

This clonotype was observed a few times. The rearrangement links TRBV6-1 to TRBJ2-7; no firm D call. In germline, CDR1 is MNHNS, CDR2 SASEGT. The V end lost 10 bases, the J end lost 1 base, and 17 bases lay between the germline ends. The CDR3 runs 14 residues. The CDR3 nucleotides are TGTGCCACCCGAAACGCCGACCAATCCTACGAGCAGTACTTC. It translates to CATRNADQSYEQYF.

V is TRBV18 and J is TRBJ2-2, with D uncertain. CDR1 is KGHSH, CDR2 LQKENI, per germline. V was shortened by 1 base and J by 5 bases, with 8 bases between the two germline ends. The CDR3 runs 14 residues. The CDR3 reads CASSPQKETGELFF. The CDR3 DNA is TGTGCCAGCTCACCACAGAAAGAAACCGGGGAGCTGTTTTTT.

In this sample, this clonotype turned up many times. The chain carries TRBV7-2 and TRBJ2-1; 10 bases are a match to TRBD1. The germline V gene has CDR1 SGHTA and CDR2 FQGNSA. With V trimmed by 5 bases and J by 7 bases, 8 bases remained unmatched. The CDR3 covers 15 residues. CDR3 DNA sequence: TGTGCCAGCAGCCAAGCCCGGACAGGGGGGAATGAGCAGTTCTTC. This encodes CASSQARTGGNEQFF.

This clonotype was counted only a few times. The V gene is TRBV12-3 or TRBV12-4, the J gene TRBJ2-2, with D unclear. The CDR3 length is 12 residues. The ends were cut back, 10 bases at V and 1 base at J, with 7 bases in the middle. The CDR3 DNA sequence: TGTGCCATCACAAAGAACACCGGGGAGCTGTTTTTT. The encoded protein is CAITKNTGELFF.

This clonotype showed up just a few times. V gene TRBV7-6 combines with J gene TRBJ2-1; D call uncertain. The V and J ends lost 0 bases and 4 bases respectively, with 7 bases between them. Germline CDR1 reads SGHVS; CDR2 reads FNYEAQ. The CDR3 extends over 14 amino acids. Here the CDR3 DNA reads TGTGCCAGCAGCTTAGCTGACCTTTACAATGAGCAGTTCTTC. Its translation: CASSLADLYNEQFF.